This T cell receptor (beta chain) was recorded in a study of cytomegalovirus exposure and HLA in healthy donors (dated by TCRdb to the late 2010s). About the study as a whole: In an earlier analysis of some 550 of the donors, 276 Gb of sequence data and approximately 120 million unique TCR beta sequences from about 179 million T cells were reported. Among the roughly 400 genotyped donors, around 81% belonged to the genetic ancestry cluster associated with self-reported Caucasian donors. In a later analysis, previously published TCR beta repertoires from hundreds of donors were re-analyzed and high-resolution HLA genotyping was added so that TCR occurrence patterns could be studied. Roughly 5 DR-DQ haplotypes were handled as single units for association and clustering, since linkage in the cohort was strong. A separate validation cohort of 100 to 150 different subjects was used in addition to the approximately 640-subject first cohort. The T cell repertoires of about 700 subjects were profiled by immunosequencing and related to cytomegalovirus serostatus. The aim of the study was to test whether cataloging public T cell receptors could identify signatures of past pathogen exposure. On average, about 240,000 unique TCR beta nucleotide sequences were sequenced per donor among a few hundred genotyped donors of the cohort, with roughly 19% of those sequences being non-productive. Rather than drawing on any new phenotypic data, the later analysis identified candidate immune exposures from TCR beta sequences and the way those sequences occurred across donors. To decide whether each TCR beta V gene segment behaved as functional or pseudogenic, an earlier analysis of fewer than 750 of the donors relied on high-throughput TCR beta sequencing. Donor age, sex, ethnicity and CMV serostatus were collected together with the repertoire data. A later genetic analysis took genome-wide SNP genotypes for about three fifths of the 666 donors and used that subset as a discovery cohort. The number of donors typed differed by locus, with about 620-630 for A, B, C, DRB1 and DQB1, approximately 500 for DQA1, under 610 for DPA1, and 472 for DPB1. To predict cytomegalovirus infection status, the study combined high-throughput TCR immunosequencing, statistical association of individual TCRs with disease status, and machine learning. An early release covering roughly 640 HLA-typed donors comprised approximately 290 gigabases of sequencing data and 65 million to 100 million unique TCR sequences. HLA typing included class I and class II loci at four-digit resolution. All discovery cohort repertoires had been generated on a single sequencing platform.

Broader findings and caveats from the paper: When HLA alleles, especially DR and DQ, strongly co-occurred, attributing TCR associations to individual alleles was difficult. Compared with the roughly 720-donor mean, donors in an Asian-associated ancestry cluster had fewer N-insertions in productive TCRs, according to a later genetic analysis. Correlated functional status among segregating V segments might be attributable to linkage disequilibrium, but an unknown experimental factor could not be ruled out. A further reported finding was that TCR beta sequences accurately predicted the HLA-A and HLA-B alleles for most subjects in the first cohort. The earlier analysis of some 560 of the donors excluded roughly 16 rarely observed V segments, including chromosome 9 orphons, because counts were too low. Some IMGT-functional V segments, including TRBV6-2 and TRBV6-3, could not be told apart with the 87-base-pair reads, so those segments were excluded. Because HLA typing was missing for some donors at each locus, association tests included only the typed subset. In this cohort, only TCR beta chains were sequenced, and detectable features were limited by the absence of alpha or paired-chain data. The classifier was reported to diagnose cytomegalovirus status with high specificity and sensitivity in both the original cohort and the validation cohort. It was suggested by the authors that the approach could potentially be generalized to other disease states and immunological phenotypes. Across donors, most TCR sequences were observed very rarely, whereas some public TCRs were present in many individuals. The presence/absence analyses assumed that sequencing depth was roughly uniform across donors, and that assumption may not be true. At a false discovery rate of 0.05, a later analysis linked around 17,000 TCR beta sequences to specific HLA alleles. An earlier analysis of around 540 of the donors showed that most TCR beta V segments appeared in productive rearrangements either about 87% or about 30% of the time, which broadly matched IMGT annotations. According to a later analysis, TCR association rates differed among HLA loci, with DRB1 alleles showing the most associated TCRs and HLA-C alleles showing the fewest. In a later analysis, several top co-occurrence clusters were reported to appear linked to parvovirus B19, influenza, CMV and Epstein-Barr virus. According to a later analysis, most CMV-associated TCR beta chains appeared to be HLA-restricted, and the HLA associations seemed to be driven largely by CMV exposure. The sequencing pipeline was judged likely to have produced a cluster of highly shared sequence variants as a technical artifact. A total of around 150 TCR beta chains were listed by the study as associated with cytomegalovirus. A few of the identified cytomegalovirus-associated TCR beta chains were confirmed in vitro to be specific for cytomegalovirus antigens. In a later analysis, HLA-associated TCR beta chains were found to be more clonally expanded and to have lower generation probabilities than equally common non-associated chains. The only immune exposure information available for the cohort was CMV serostatus. An association between a missense DCLRE1C variant and V-gene and J-gene trimming of TCR beta chains was found in a later genetic analysis and replicated in an independent cohort.

From cysteine to phenylalanine, the CDR3 is 14 amino acids long. Left in the record is the CDR3 DNA by itself, 42 bases read in frame from the first base. As encoded in the germline V gene, CDR1 is SNHLY while CDR2 is FYNNEI. V and J are trimmed by 6 bases and 2 bases, and the gene matches miss 5 bases of the junction. A remark on this clone: This clone's antigen is unknown. Per-nucleotide qualities are absent, and no much larger clonotype sits a single base away.

The cohort was made up of about 610 healthy bone marrow donors. Cohort members were all nominally healthy when sampled, although unrecorded immune exposures were likely present. The donor tested CMV seropositive and was one of the 289 seropositive cohort members. Every donor gave a peripheral blood sample, and the peripheral blood mononuclear cells from that sample were used for TCR beta sequencing. The Qiagen DNeasy Blood Extraction Kit was used to extract genomic DNA from the blood cell samples. Library creation used the immunoSEQ multiplex PCR assay. A mixture of 60 forward primers for TCR Vbeta segments and 13 reverse primers for TCR Jbeta segments was used in the multiplex PCR. The CDR3 region of rearranged TCR beta genes was amplified from genomic DNA by a multiplex PCR assay. The Illumina HiSeq System was used to sequence the amplified TCR beta libraries as 87-base-pair reads. The source study handled its data this way. Across the 500 to 750 repertoires, a later analysis counted 60 million to 90 million unique TCR beta chains, some 11 million of which were shared by at least two donors. Raw reads were error-corrected and collapsed into unique sequences with a nearest-neighbor algorithm that merged closely related sequences to remove PCR and sequencing errors. Alignment of CDR3 sequences to IMGT reference sequences was used to assign V, D and J gene segments. Each retained sequence needed at least a six-nucleotide match to both a V gene segment and a J gene segment. Rearrangements were classified as productive when the CDR3 lacked stop codons and remained in frame with V and J, and all other rearrangements were classified as non-productive. Following IMGT convention, CDR3 was defined as the stretch from the second conserved V-encoded cysteine to the conserved J-encoded phenylalanine. In an earlier analysis of approximately 590 of the donors, sequences lacking an unambiguous match to a single V gene segment were excluded. An earlier analysis of under 750 of the donors called V segments functional above 56.7% productive rearrangements and segregating when the between-donor standard deviation exceeded 5%. To diagnose cytomegalovirus status from the catalog of TCR beta chain sequences, a statistical classification framework was built. A later analysis assigned V and J genes by comparing TCR nucleotide sequences with IMGT/GENE-DB human TR gene sequences. A later analysis assigned CDR3 sequences and most-parsimonious VDJ recombination scenarios with the TCRdist pipeline. In a later analysis, each TCR beta chain was defined by its CDR3 amino acid sequence together with its V-gene family, and reads without a unique V-gene family were excluded. A later analysis removed over 500 highly shared, low-generation-probability nucleotide sequences to deal with suspected cross-contamination and a sequencing artifact. A later analysis calculated a clonal expansion index for each public chain from normalized within-repertoire ranks of inferred template counts. Generation probabilities in a later analysis came from a VDJ recombination model fitted to out-of-frame rearrangements, and those results were checked against IGoR. In a later analysis, hypergeometric tests were used to score TCR-TCR, TCR-HLA and TCR-CMV co-occurrence, with a repertoire-size bias correction applied to TCR pairs. To estimate false discovery rates, a later analysis permuted the HLA or CMV assignments 20 times. A later analysis grouped co-occurring TCRs with DBSCAN, adding TCRdist sequence similarity when clustering within HLA-allele-positive subsets. Repertoires with fewer than 30,000 or more than 120,000 public chains, plus five repertoires with anomalous nucleotide sharing, were excluded from co-occurrence clustering. TCRdb carries this immuneACCESS record with in-frame sequences only. Its versions omit some clonotypes, under half of them owing to an unresolved V gene in the studies checked, with the rest unexplained. The D gene and trimming were derived from the DNA, and the V and J assignments and clone size from that table. This sample gives 190,000 or so clones in total; around 86% of them show up just once. The ten largest clones take up roughly a tenth of the sample.

This receptor chain uses TRBV2 and TRBJ1-2, with TRBD1 matching 8 junction bases. Sequenced input: PBMCs. The sequence was obtained from a woman between 50 and 59 years old in good health and CMV-seropositive. The CDR3 protein is CASRGQGRNYGYTF. Read as DNA, the sequence is TGTGCCAGCAGAGGACAGGGACGAAACTATGGCTACACCTTC.